The clone carrying this T cell receptor (beta chain) was observed a handful of times. Its antigen remains unidentified. There were TCR beta CDR3 regions amplified from RNA transcripts. Primed by the HTBI set, a first-round RT-PCR was run on the TCR CDR3. TCRdb analysed the multiplex PCR reads with MiXCR anew, one entry per CDR3 protein. This sample has about 460,000 distinct CDR3 sequences, with roughly 23% found just once. This sample was taken from a study of T cells in Graves' hyperthyroidism and ophthalmopathy. On the study more broadly: At the time of initial diagnosis and before any treatment, peripheral blood was collected. Overall study findings and caveats: Blood shared most expanded thyroid clonotypes above 0.001.

Sequenced input: blood. This TCR derives from a woman between 65 and 79 years old with Graves' ophthalmopathy.

As DNA, the CDR3 is TGTGCCACCAGCAGAGTTGGAGGGTGGAACACTGAAGCTTTCTTT. Protein: CATSRVGGWNTEAFF. The rearrangement links TRBV15 to TRBJ1-1; no clear D. CDR3 size: 15 residues. The germline CDR1 and CDR2 sequences are LNHNV and YYDKDF (reference sequence). The V gene lost 1 base and the J gene lost 1 base, with 10 bases spanning the gap.